The next 25 T cell receptor beta chains were all read from a single sample in a study of shared T cell receptors in the human thymus. Produced via immunoSEQ multiplex PCR; TCRdb's table is partial and in-frame only. This table holds 650,000 to 950,000 clones, 80% to 90% found once. These same data were also listed under a study on human thymus T cells.

Source material: thymocytes. The receptors originated from a girl under three years old with a congenital heart defect.

The chain recombines TRBV14 with TRBJ1-3; D not resolved. Germline V gives CDR1 SGHDN, CDR2 FVKESK. The CDR3 has 16 amino acids. Trimming pared 0 bases from V and 1 base from J, leaving 10 bases between. CDR3 nucleotides: TGTGCCAGCAGCCAAGATGATACAGCTTCTGGAAACACCATATATTTT. Translation gives CASSQDDTASGNTIYF.

This chain uses TRBV4-3 with TRBJ2-7; no firm D call. Germline-derived CDR1 and CDR2 are LGHNA and YSLEER. The V end lost 2 bases, the J end lost 6 bases, and 11 bases lay between the germline ends. The CDR3 contains 13 residues. CDR3 sequence: CASSQRLSSEQYF. CDR3 DNA: TGCGCCAGCAGCCAACGGTTATCGAGCGAGCAGTACTTC.

This clone was observed a few times. The chain recombines TRBV27 with TRBJ1-6, with no clear D. CDR3 length: 16 residues. V gave up 2 bases and J gave up 14 bases, with 22 bases separating them. From germline, CDR1 is MNHEY and CDR2 SMNVEV (reference sequence). CDR3 sequence: CASSLGQTEGFSTLHF. In nucleotides, the CDR3 is TGTGCCAGCAGTTTAGGGCAGACCGAGGGTTTTTCGACCCTCCACTTT.

The V call is TRBV19, the J call TRBJ2-2; D perhaps matches TRBD1 (6 bases). V was shortened by 7 bases and J by 4 bases, with 13 bases between the two germline ends. Germline CDR1 LNHDA, CDR2 SQIVND (reference sequence). The CDR3 is made up of 14 amino acids. The CDR3 here is CASMTGRPTGELFF. The CDR3 bases are TGTGCCAGTATGACAGGAAGACCCACCGGGGAGCTGTTTTTT.

This rearrangement joins TRBV5-4 to TRBJ2-3; TRBD2 agrees at 9 bases. The V and J ends lost 0 bases and 4 bases, in that order; junction bases with no gene match: 3. The CDR3 is made up of 15 amino acids. The germline V gene has CDR1 SGHNT and CDR2 YYREEE (reference sequence). CDR3 sequence reads: CASSLVGGGADTQYF. CDR3 in DNA: TGTGCCAGCAGCTTGGTAGGCGGGGGGGCAGATACGCAGTATTTT.

V gene TRBV6-1 combines with J gene TRBJ2-3, with 16 bases fitting TRBD2. Germline CDR1 reads MNHNS; CDR2 reads SASEGT. This CDR3 comprises 19 residues. V was pared by 2 bases and J by 1 base, with 6 bases of the junction left unmatched. The CDR3 DNA follows: TGTGCCAGCAGTGAACCCGGGGGGACTAGCGGGGGGGGCACAGATACGCAGTATTTT. Encoded protein: CASSEPGGTSGGGTDTQYF.

The chain recombines TRBV9 with TRBJ1-1, with no clear D. This CDR3 comprises 14 residues. Trimming removed 0 bases at V and 2 bases at J, with 8 bases between. Germline CDR1 is SGDLS and CDR2 is YYNGEE. The CDR3 region is CASSVDGPNTEAFF. The CDR3 coding sequence is TGTGCCAGCAGCGTAGATGGGCCCAACACTGAAGCTTTCTTT.

The chain recombines TRBV5-1 with TRBJ1-1, with TRBD1 as a possible D gene (6 bases). Trimming stripped 0 bases from V and 1 base from J, with 34 bases between. The CDR3 is 23 residues long. CDR1 and CDR2 from the germline V gene are SGHRS and YFSETQ. CDR3 sequence: CASSLGSTGQARKAPNKNTEAFF. DNA of the CDR3: TGCGCCAGCAGCTTGGGATCTACGGGACAAGCGCGGAAAGCCCCGAATAAGAACACTGAAGCTTTCTTT.

The DNA for the CDR3 is TGCGCCAGCAGCTTGGTCGGGGGAAGCCGGACCACTGAAGCTTTCTTT. Residues: CASSLVGGSRTTEAFF. The chain has TRBV5-1 and TRBJ1-1; D is possibly TRBD1 (5 bases). The V end lost 0 bases, the J end lost 4 bases, and 16 bases lay between the germline ends. Germline V CDR1 and CDR2: SGHRS, YFSETQ. The CDR3 has 16 residues.

This chain joins TRBV27 and TRBJ1-6; 8 nucleotides match TRBD1. The V gene's germline CDR1 is MNHEY and CDR2 SMNVEV (reference sequence). The CDR3 length is 14 residues. V shed 7 bases and J 7 bases; nucleotides not matched to a gene: 6. The DNA for the CDR3 is TGTGCCAGCACCACTGGGACAGGAAATTCACCCCTCCACTTT. It translates to CASTTGTGNSPLHF.

The chain has TRBV11-2 and TRBJ2-3, with 9 bases fitting TRBD1. The ends lost 5 bases at V and 3 bases at J; junction bases unmatched: 6. Germline V gene data show CDR1 as SGHAT and CDR2 as FQNNGV. CDR3 length equals 15 residues. The DNA of the CDR3 is TGTGCCAGCAGCCCAACCGGGACAGGGACAGATACGCAGTATTTT. It yields the protein CASSPTGTGTDTQYF.

The chain's CDR3 is CASSIGRAADEQFF. The CDR3 DNA sequence: TGTGCCAGTAGTATAGGGAGGGCAGCAGATGAGCAGTTCTTC. V and J are TRBV19 and TRBJ2-1; perhaps TRBD2 as D (6 bases). Germline V gives CDR1 LNHDA, CDR2 SQIVND (reference sequence). The CDR3 is made up of 14 amino acids. V lost 1 base and J 8 bases, leaving 12 bases between the germline ends.

The chain employs TRBV4-1 and TRBJ2-7; no firm D call. CDR1 MGHRA and CDR2 YSYEKL come from the germline V gene. V was clipped by 0 bases and J by 4 bases, with 16 bases between them. This CDR3 is built from 16 residues. This CDR3 is CASSQERAAPPYEQYF. For the CDR3, the DNA is TGCGCCAGCAGCCAAGAACGCGCGGCACCCCCTTACGAGCAGTACTTC.

This clone came up once. The chain joins TRBV6-1 to TRBJ1-3; 7 bases align to TRBD1. Losses at the gene ends were 4 bases for V and 3 bases for J; bases not matched to a gene: 15. CDR3 size: 18 residues. CDR1 and CDR2 from the germline V gene are MNHNS and SASEGT. The DNA of the CDR3 is TGTGCCAGCAGTGGCCGGGACAGAGGACATGCACATGGAAACACCATATATTTT. Its protein product is CASSGRDRGHAHGNTIYF.

This rearrangement joins TRBV19 to TRBJ1-6; 8 bases align to TRBD1. The CDR3 spans 15 residues. J lost 10 bases, V lost 7 bases, and 12 bases had no gene match. CDR1 is LNHDA and CDR2 is SQIVND in the germline V gene (reference sequence). The CDR3 protein is CASTSPDRVRSPLHF. CDR3 bases: TGTGCCAGTACCTCGCCGGACAGGGTGAGGTCACCCCTCCACTTT. Together with reference TRBV19 and TRBJ1-6, the CDR3 gives the full variable domain: DGGITQSPKYLFRKEGQNVTLSCEQNLNHDAMYWYRQDPGQGLRLIYYSQIVNDFQKGDIAEGYSVSREKKESFPLTVTSAQKNPTAFYLCASTSPDRVRSPLHFGNGTRLTVT.

This chain uses TRBV6-5 with TRBJ2-5; 11 nucleotides match TRBD2. The J segment lost 5 bases and the V segment lost 6 bases, leaving 8 bases of the junction unmatched. Germline values: CDR1 MNHEY, CDR2 SVGAGI. The CDR3 runs 15 residues. The CDR3 region is CASRDIAGGNETQYF. The CDR3 coding sequence is TGTGCCAGCAGGGATATAGCGGGGGGGAACGAGACCCAGTACTTC.

J is TRBJ1-2 and V is TRBV10-3; 9 bases align to TRBD1. This CDR3 is 14 amino acids long. Germline CDR1 is ENHRY and CDR2 is SYGVKD. J was trimmed by 4 bases and V by 5 bases; bases with no gene match: 5. As DNA, the CDR3 is TGTGCCATCAGTTGGACAGGGGACCTCTATGGCTACACCTTC. This gives the protein CAISWTGDLYGYTF.

This chain joins TRBV6-5 and TRBJ1-1; 7 bases match TRBD1. The CDR3 is made up of 15 amino acids. Germline V gives CDR1 MNHEY, CDR2 SVGAGI. The junction had 2 bases not matched to a gene; V was cut back by 0 bases and J by 1 base. DNA of the CDR3: TGTGCCAGCAGTTACTCGGACAGGTCGAACACTGAAGCTTTCTTT. It is translated as CASSYSDRSNTEAFF.

V is TRBV6-1 and J is TRBJ1-1; D gene unclear. The CDR3 spans 13 residues. Germline values: CDR1 MNHNS, CDR2 SASEGT. V was shortened by 6 bases and J by 2 bases, with 10 bases between the two germline ends. CDR3 region: CASSPGSNTEAFF. In DNA form, the CDR3 reads TGTGCCAGCAGCCCCGGGTCAAACACTGAAGCTTTCTTT.

The V gene is TRBV11-2, the J gene TRBJ1-1, with D possibly TRBD1 on 5 matching bases. V was trimmed by 10 bases and J by 1 base, leaving 19 bases between them. The CDR3 totals 15 residues. Germline-derived CDR1 and CDR2 are SGHAT and FQNNGV. The CDR3 protein is CATTINRQKNTEAFF. Here the CDR3 DNA reads TGTGCCACCACAATTAACCGACAGAAGAACACTGAAGCTTTCTTT.

The chain recombines TRBV28 with TRBJ2-5; D gene uncertain. Trimming shortened V by 1 base and J by 2 bases, and 14 bases separated the two germline ends. CDR1 MDHEN and CDR2 SYDVKM come from the germline V gene. This CDR3 contains 16 residues. The CDR3 sequence is CASSLSLVADQETQYF. CDR3 in DNA: TGTGCCAGCAGTTTATCGTTGGTGGCAGATCAAGAGACCCAGTACTTC.

The rearrangement uses TRBV7-2 and TRBJ1-3; a possible D gene is TRBD1 (5 bases). The CDR3 has 17 amino acids. Germline lookup yields CDR1 SGHTA and CDR2 FQGNSA. The V and J ends lost 4 bases and 0 bases respectively, with 16 bases between them. CDR3 region: CASSSLQEGSSGNTIYF. Written as DNA, the CDR3 is TGTGCCAGCAGCTCTCTACAGGAAGGAAGCTCTGGAAACACCATATATTTT.

The rearrangement links TRBV5-1 to TRBJ1-1; 10 bases line up with TRBD1. After removal of 4 bases from V and 0 bases from J, the junction contained 3 bases not matched to a gene. This CDR3 is 15 amino acids long. Germline values: CDR1 SGHRS, CDR2 YFSETQ. The CDR3 nucleotides are TGCGCCAGCAGCCCGGGACAGGGGTTGAACACTGAAGCTTTCTTT. Protein: CASSPGQGLNTEAFF.

In DNA form, the CDR3 reads TGCGCCAGCAGCCCAAAGTCAGGGGCGTCCACCGGGGAGCTGTTTTTT. This codes for CASSPKSGASTGELFF. The rearrangement links TRBV5-1 to TRBJ2-2; TRBD1 is a possible D gene (6 bases). Germline V gene lookup returns CDR1 SGHRS and CDR2 YFSETQ. Deletions cut 4 bases from V and 4 bases from J, with 17 bases between. The CDR3 length is 16 residues. Together with reference TRBV5-1 and TRBJ2-2, the CDR3 gives the full variable domain: KAGVTQTPRYLIKTRGQQVTLSCSPISGHRSVSWYQQTPGQGLQFLFEYFSETQRNKGNFPGRFSGRQFSNSRSEMNVSTLELGDSALYLCASSPKSGASTGELFFGEGSRLTVL.

This rearrangement joins TRBV11-2 to TRBJ1-2; the D is unclear. Germline CDR1 reads SGHAT; CDR2 reads FQNNGV. V gave up 5 bases and J gave up 4 bases, with 14 bases separating them. The CDR3 has 14 amino acids. DNA for the CDR3: TGTGCCAGCAGCCTAGTGGGGAGGTCCTATGGCTACACCTTC. Protein product: CASSLVGRSYGYTF.